Listed here are 25 T cell receptor beta chains from one sample, sequenced in a study of blood T cell repertoires in COVID-19 (dated by TCRdb to the early 2020s). Libraries were constructed by the immunoSEQ multiplex PCR assay. What TCRdb holds here is the immuneACCESS table cut down to in-frame rearrangements. Part of the clones is not present; checked against another copy, under half of the missing clones reflect an unresolved V gene, and the others are unexplained. The sample table shows roughly 160,000 clones, and about 86% are seen once. Roughly 19% of the sample rests with the top ten. Sequencing input: peripheral blood. The receptors were gathered from an older woman who had recovered from COVID-19.

CDR3 nucleotides: TGTGCCTGGACTAGCGGCCAAGAGACCCAGTACTTC. Its translation: CAWTSGQETQYF. The rearrangement joins TRBV30 to TRBJ2-5; 7 positions agree with TRBD2. The J segment lost 1 base and the V segment lost 4 bases, leaving 0 bases of the junction unmatched. This CDR3 has 12 amino acids. Germline CDR1 reads GTSNPN; CDR2 reads SVGIG (reference sequence). The full variable domain, rest sourced from reference TRBV30 and TRBJ2-5, is SQTIHQWPATLVQPVGSPLSLECTVEGTSNPNLYWYRQAAGRGLQLLFYSVGIGQISSEVPQNLSASRPQDRQFILSSKKLLLSDSGFYLCAWTSGQETQYFGPGTRLLVL.

This clone has a single count. The chain carries TRBV6-6 and TRBJ1-2, with D perhaps matching TRBD1 (5 bases). CDR1 and CDR2 (germline): MNHNY, SVGAGI (reference sequence). The V end was cut by 2 bases, the J end by 8 bases, with 9 bases between. CDR3 length: 12 amino acids. The CDR3 sequence: CASSYPGGGYTF. For the CDR3, the DNA is TGTGCCAGCAGTTACCCCGGGGGGGGCTACACCTTC.

The chain has TRBV5-1 and TRBJ2-2; D unclear. The germline CDR1 and CDR2 sequences are SGHRS and YFSETQ. V lost 3 bases and J lost 1, with 10 bases in between. This CDR3 contains 15 residues. The CDR3 coding sequence is TGCGCCAGCAGCTCAGGATATTTGAACACCGGGGAGCTGTTTTTT. Translation: CASSSGYLNTGELFF.

The chain couples TRBV9 to TRBJ1-5; TRBD1 aligns across 7 bases. The J segment lost 7 bases and the V segment lost 7 bases, leaving 11 bases of the junction unmatched. From germline, CDR1 is SGDLS and CDR2 YYNGEE. The CDR3 consists of 14 residues. The CDR3 nucleotides read TGTGCCAGCGGCCCCGGACAGGTGGGGCAGCCCCAGCATTTT. Translating gives CASGPGQVGQPQHF.

This sequence joins TRBV18 and TRBJ1-6; 7 nucleotides agree with TRBD1. Per the germline V gene, CDR1 is KGHSH and CDR2 is LQKENI. There are 15 residues in the CDR3. The V and J ends lost 6 bases and 7 bases, in that order; junction bases with no gene match: 9. The CDR3 nucleotides read TGTGCCAGCTCCCCAAATACAGGGGACAATTCACCCCTCCACTTT. Translation gives CASSPNTGDNSPLHF.

The chain links TRBV5-1 to TRBJ2-5, with TRBD2 identical over 14 bases. The CDR3 has 18 residues. V lost 4 bases to trimming and J lost 1 base; unmatched junction nucleotides: 9. Germline V gives CDR1 SGHRS, CDR2 YFSETQ. The CDR3 here is CASSQRLAGGRIQETQYF. CDR3 DNA: TGCGCCAGCAGCCAGAGACTAGCGGGGGGGCGGATCCAAGAGACCCAGTACTTC.

This clone has just one count. V usage is TRBV5-1 and J usage is TRBJ1-2; the D gene is possibly TRBD1 (5 bases). There are 13 residues in the CDR3. Germline-derived CDR1 and CDR2 are SGHRS and YFSETQ. Trimming took 4 bases from V and 8 from J, leaving 15 bases between them. CDR3 coding DNA: TGCGCCAGCAGCCAGGCCCTGCGGGACGGCTACACCTTC. Translating gives CASSQALRDGYTF.

This chain uses TRBV5-1 with TRBJ2-4, with 14 bases aligning to TRBD2. The V gene end was trimmed by 4 bases and the J gene end by 5 bases; junction bases not matched to a gene: 5. Looked up from germline, CDR1 is SGHRS and CDR2 is YFSETQ. The CDR3 consists of 16 residues. The CDR3 DNA reads as TGCGCCAGCAGCCCCCGACTAGCGGGGGGGCAAAACATTCAGTACTTC. Amino acid sequence: CASSPRLAGGQNIQYF.

The chain employs TRBV5-1 and TRBJ2-5, with 8 bases matching TRBD2. The V segment lost 5 bases and the J segment 5 bases; nucleotides outside the gene matches: 5. The CDR3 runs to 13 residues. Germline assignment: CDR1 SGHRS and CDR2 YFSETQ. CDR3 bases: TGCGCCAGCAGGACTAGCGTCGGGGAGACCCAGTACTTC. Translating gives CASRTSVGETQYF.

V gene TRBV27 combines with J gene TRBJ2-7; D is unclear. V shed 5 bases and J shed 3 bases, with 14 bases lying between them. This CDR3 has 14 residues. Germline-derived CDR1 and CDR2 are MNHEY and SMNVEV (reference sequence). This CDR3 reads CASSPINTDYEQYF. CDR3 coding DNA: TGTGCCAGCAGTCCCATAAACACCGACTACGAGCAGTACTTC.

This clone is a singleton in its sample. J is TRBJ2-5 and V is TRBV18; D ambiguous. Trimming removed 3 bases from V and 2 bases from J, with 7 bases in between. Germline V lookup: CDR1 KGHSH, CDR2 LQKENI. The CDR3 consists of 13 residues. This CDR3 is CASSPSQQETQYF. DNA for the CDR3: TGTGCCAGCTCACCGTCGCAGCAAGAGACCCAGTACTTC.

The chain carries TRBV7-9 and TRBJ1-2, with 7 bases that match TRBD1. The CDR3 spans 16 residues. V trimming: 4 bases; J trimming: 3 bases; junction bases outside the gene matches: 11. Germline V lookup: CDR1 SEHNR, CDR2 FQNEAQ (reference sequence). The CDR3 spells CASSWDRRHSDYGYTF. DNA of the CDR3: TGTGCCAGCAGCTGGGACAGAAGGCATAGCGACTATGGCTACACCTTC.

This rearrangement joins TRBV5-1 to TRBJ2-5; TRBD1 matches 9 bases. This CDR3 has 15 residues. Germline-derived CDR1 and CDR2 are SGHRS and YFSETQ. V shed 4 bases and J 4 bases; nucleotides not matched to a gene: 8. CDR3 residues: CASSRGQGMGETQYF. CDR3 DNA sequence: TGCGCCAGCAGCAGAGGACAGGGGATGGGAGAGACCCAGTACTTC.

This clone turned up a few times. Other DNA sequences in the same sample also yield this CDR3. V gene TRBV11-2 combines with J gene TRBJ2-2; no clear D. CDR1 and CDR2 (germline): SGHAT, FQNNGV. This CDR3 region has 14 residues. Trimming pared 3 bases from V and 2 bases from J, leaving 7 bases between. The CDR3 loop reads CASSLVRNTGELFF. The CDR3 coding sequence is TGTGCCAGCAGCTTGGTGCGCAACACCGGGGAGCTGTTTTTT.

The V call is TRBV18, the J call TRBJ2-3, with D perhaps TRBD2 (7 bases). The V gene lost 2 bases and the J gene lost 4 bases, with 16 bases spanning the gap. The CDR3 has 16 residues. Per the germline V gene, CDR1 is KGHSH and CDR2 is LQKENI. The CDR3 DNA follows: TGTGCCAGCTCACCAGGGGGGGGCCCCCGGGCAGATACGCAGTATTTT. Protein product: CASSPGGGPRADTQYF.

This clone was counted once. The chain carries TRBV10-3 and TRBJ2-4; possible D gene TRBD1, 6 bases. Germline V gene data show CDR1 as ENHRY and CDR2 as SYGVKD. V was pared by 0 bases and J by 2 bases, with 14 bases between. The CDR3 consists of 17 residues. The CDR3 sequence is CAISESLSGATKNIQYF. CDR3 nucleotides: TGTGCCATCAGTGAGTCGCTCTCAGGGGCAACCAAAAACATTCAGTACTTC.

The chain combines TRBV5-4 with TRBJ2-1; 7 positions match TRBD1. Germline V gene sequence: CDR1 SGHNT, CDR2 YYREEE (reference sequence). With 0 bases clipped from V and 4 bases from J, the junction kept 4 bases outside the gene matches. The CDR3 extends over 15 amino acids. The CDR3 DNA reads as TGTGCCAGCAGCTTGGGACCGGGACAGTACAATGAGCAGTTCTTC. This codes for CASSLGPGQYNEQFF.

CDR3 sequence (DNA): TGTGCCAGCAGCGTAGTTGGGGGAGGAGAGACCCAGTACTTC. Protein: CASSVVGGGETQYF. The gene calls are TRBV9 and TRBJ2-5; TRBD2 is a possible D gene (6 bases). Trimming took 0 bases from V and 4 from J, leaving 10 bases between them. The CDR3 runs 14 residues. In germline, CDR1 is SGDLS, CDR2 YYNGEE.

The chain is built from TRBV5-1 and TRBJ1-1; TRBD1 matches 7 bases. J gave up 4 bases and V 7 bases, and 4 bases lay outside the gene matches. This CDR3 is 12 amino acids long. Looked up from germline, CDR1 is SGHRS and CDR2 is YFSETQ. As DNA, the CDR3 is TGCGCCAGCCGGGACAGCTCCACTGAAGCTTTCTTT. Protein product: CASRDSSTEAFF.

The chain uses TRBV4-2 and TRBJ2-3; D is unclear. This CDR3 contains 15 residues. V lost 0 bases to trimming and J lost 2 bases, with 9 bases between them. Per the germline V gene, CDR1 is LGHNA and CDR2 is YNFKEQ. In nucleotides, the CDR3 is TGTGCCAGCAGCCAAGATTGGGCCTCCACAGATACGCAGTATTTT. This translates into CASSQDWASTDTQYF.

This chain connects TRBV29-1 to TRBJ1-1; 7 bases are a match to TRBD1. Losses at the gene ends were 8 bases for V and 1 base for J; bases not matched to a gene: 7. The CDR3 has 13 residues. Germline V gene lookup returns CDR1 SQVTM and CDR2 ANQGSEA. The CDR3 DNA is TGCAGCACCCGGACAGGCGGGAACACTGAAGCTTTCTTT. It is translated as CSTRTGGNTEAFF. The variable domain in full, completed from reference TRBV29-1 and TRBJ1-1, reads SAVISQKPSRDICQRGTSLTIQCQVDSQVTMMFWYRQQPGQSLTLIATANQGSEATYESGFVIDKFPISRPNLTFSTLTVSNMSPEDSSIYLCSTRTGGNTEAFFGQGTRLTVV.

The rearrangement uses TRBV5-6 and TRBJ1-2; 7 bases fit TRBD1. The V and J ends lost 4 bases and 3 bases, in that order; junction bases with no gene match: 9. CDR1 is SGHDT and CDR2 is YYEEEE in the germline V gene. CDR3 length equals 15 residues. CDR3 loop: CASSPGGPGDYGYTF. The CDR3 DNA follows: TGTGCCAGCAGCCCAGGGGGTCCTGGCGACTATGGCTACACCTTC.

A few counts support this clone. V and J are TRBV10-1 and TRBJ2-1; 13 bases are a match to TRBD2. The V gene end was trimmed by 6 bases and the J gene end by 7 bases; junction bases not matched to a gene: 3. Germline CDR1 WNHNN, CDR2 SYGVQD (reference sequence). The CDR3 sequence is 14 residues long. The CDR3 loop is CASSGLAGDNEQFF. Written as DNA, the CDR3 is TGCGCCAGCAGCGGACTAGCGGGGGATAATGAGCAGTTCTTC.

The rearrangement joins TRBV29-1 to TRBJ2-5; perhaps TRBD1 as D (5 bases). The CDR3 covers 13 residues. Trimming pared 6 bases from V and 1 base from J, leaving 12 bases between. CDR1 and CDR2 (germline): SQVTM, ANQGSEA. The CDR3 spells CSVQRGSQETQYF. The CDR3 DNA follows: TGCAGCGTCCAAAGGGGCTCCCAAGAGACCCAGTACTTC.

A single count supports this clone. The chain employs TRBV24-1 and TRBJ1-1, with D perhaps TRBD1 (6 bases). The CDR3 contains 15 residues. The germline gives CDR1 KGHDR, CDR2 SFDVKD. V was clipped by 7 bases and J by 1 base, with 15 bases between them. In DNA form, the CDR3 reads TGTGCCACCAGGTCCCGGGGGGGGGCGAACACTGAAGCTTTCTTT. Residues: CATRSRGGANTEAFF.